This T cell receptor (beta chain) was identified during a study of blood T cell repertoires in COVID-19. Across the study: Specimens from acute and convalescent COVID-19 originated in the United States, Italy and Spain. Nucleic acid was either cDNA or gDNA, and it came from T cells, B-cell-depleted T cells, or PBMCs.

This CDR3 is 13 amino acids long. V shed 1 base and J 6 bases; nucleotides not matched to a gene: 2. The germline CDR1 and CDR2 sequences are LNHDA and SQIVND (reference sequence). In the source study's methods: Quantification of nucleated cells was approximated via reference gene primer amplification. Some clones are missing from TCRdb's copy, which holds only in-frame ones; the method was immunoSEQ multiplex PCR. V, J and clone size are taken as reported in that table, and D and trimming were inferred from the DNA itself. Here the sample spans under 150,000 clones, approximately 90% being singletons.

J is TRBJ2-7 and V is TRBV19; 8 positions match TRBD1. The sequence derives from a man in his sixties or seventies with active COVID-19. The sample comprised peripheral blood. As DNA, the CDR3 is TGTGCCAGTAGTATAGGGACAGGGACCGAGCAGTACTTC. It codes for CASSIGTGTEQYF.